The 25 T cell receptor beta chains below all came from one sample that was sequenced in a study of blood T cell repertoires in COVID-19. Only in-frame clones appear in the TCRdb table, and some are missing; sequencing was by immunoSEQ multiplex PCR. The sample holds about 60,000 clones; 91% are singletons and the top ten take under 8.5%. The sequenced material came from peripheral blood. All receptors derive from a human donor in a cohort sampled during active COVID-19.

This clone was found once. The J gene is TRBJ2-2, the V gene TRBV7-6, with a possible D match to TRBD1 (5 bases). The ends were cut back, 0 bases at V and 7 bases at J, with 15 bases in the middle. Germline CDR1 SGHVS, CDR2 FNYEAQ. This CDR3 is 16 amino acids long. CDR3 sequence (DNA): TGTGCCAGCAGCTTAGCGGGTACAGGAGTTGGCGGGGAGCTGTTTTTT. Translation: CASSLAGTGVGGELFF. Full variable domain (rest looked up from reference TRBV7-6 and TRBJ2-2): GAGVSQSPRYKVTKRGQDVALRCDPISGHVSLYWYRQALGQGPEFLTYFNYEAQQDKSGLPNDRFSAERPEGSISTLTIQRTEQRDSAMYRCASSLAGTGVGGELFFGEGSRLTVL.

This clone was seen a single time. The chain carries TRBV6-6 and TRBJ2-3, with 8 bases matching TRBD2. Trimming took 8 bases from V and 0 from J; bases not matched to a gene: 4. The V gene's germline CDR1 is MNHNY and CDR2 SVGAGI (reference sequence). The CDR3 is 14 residues long. The CDR3 is CASLRGASTDTQYF. For the CDR3, the DNA is TGTGCCAGCTTGCGGGGGGCTAGCACAGATACGCAGTATTTT.

The J gene is TRBJ1-6, the V gene TRBV28; the D gene is possibly TRBD1 (5 bases). The CDR3 sequence is 17 residues long. Germline V gene sequence: CDR1 MDHEN, CDR2 SYDVKM. Trimming cost V 7 bases and J 4 bases, with 20 bases left between them. The CDR3 sequence is CASIQGSSGIYNSPLHF. CDR3 sequence (DNA): TGTGCCAGCATTCAGGGAAGTTCTGGTATATATAATTCACCCCTCCACTTT.

The chain carries TRBV5-8 and TRBJ2-5, with D perhaps TRBD2 (5 bases). V was cut by 7 bases and J by 1 base, with 17 bases left in between. This CDR3 is 15 amino acids long. CDR1 and CDR2 from the germline V gene are SGHTS and YDEGEE. The CDR3 nucleotides read TGTGCCAGCCCTTCCTTAGGGCGGGTCCAAGAGACCCAGTACTTC. It specifies CASPSLGRVQETQYF.

The rearrangement uses TRBV7-9 and TRBJ2-6, with D tentatively TRBD1 (6 bases). The CDR3 sequence is 17 residues long. The V and J ends lost 5 bases and 2 bases respectively, with 16 bases between them. The germline CDR1 and CDR2 sequences are SEHNR and FQNEAQ (reference sequence). CDR3 nucleotide sequence: TGTGCCAGCAGCCTACGATTACAGGGCGCTGGGGCCAACGTCCTGACTTTC. Protein sequence: CASSLRLQGAGANVLTF.

The rearrangement joins TRBV4-3 to TRBJ2-2; D uncertain. CDR1 is LGHNA, CDR2 YSLEER, per germline. V dropped 2 bases and J dropped 9 bases, with 10 bases sitting between them. The CDR3 length is 13 residues. CDR3 sequence: CASSQTQARELFF. The CDR3 DNA is TGCGCCAGCAGCCAAACCCAAGCAAGGGAGCTGTTTTTT.

This clone was detected only once. V is TRBV18 and J is TRBJ2-7; D not resolved. V lost 6 bases to trimming and J lost 3 bases, with 9 bases between them. CDR1 and CDR2 (germline): KGHSH, LQKENI. CDR3 length: 12 amino acids. CDR3 region: CASSRRGYEQYF. DNA of the CDR3: TGTGCCAGCTCCCGGCGAGGCTACGAGCAGTACTTC.

The gene calls are TRBV14 and TRBJ1-3; no definite D call. Trimming took 4 bases from V and 0 from J, leaving 7 bases between them. CDR1 and CDR2 (germline): SGHDN, FVKESK. This CDR3 is 14 amino acids long. This CDR3 reads CASSPTSSGNTIYF. The DNA of the CDR3 is TGTGCCAGCAGCCCGACAAGCTCTGGAAACACCATATATTTT. The full variable domain, with the rest looked up from reference TRBV14 and TRBJ1-3, is EAGVTQFPSHSVIEKGQTVTLRCDPISGHDNLYWYRRVMGKEIKFLLHFVKESKQDESGMPNNRFLAERTGGTYSTLKVQPAELEDSGVYFCASSPTSSGNTIYFGEGSWLTVV.

This chain connects TRBV5-1 to TRBJ1-1; 7 nucleotides agree with TRBD1. V gave up 4 bases and J gave up 6 bases; unmatched junction bases: 9. This CDR3 comprises 14 residues. The V gene's germline CDR1 is SGHRS and CDR2 YFSETQ. This CDR3 reads CASSQRGHGAEAFF. In DNA form, the CDR3 reads TGCGCCAGCAGCCAGAGGGGGCATGGCGCTGAAGCTTTCTTT.

The chain recombines TRBV10-1 with TRBJ2-5; weak D call: TRBD1 (6 bases). Germline V gene sequence: CDR1 WNHNN, CDR2 SYGVQD (reference sequence). The CDR3 extends over 13 amino acids. V lost 5 bases and J 2 bases, leaving 9 bases between the germline ends. CDR3 in DNA: TGCGCCAGCAGTAGGGGACAACAAGAGACCCAGTACTTC. Its translation is CASSRGQQETQYF.

This clone has a single count. Written as DNA, the CDR3 is TGCGCCAGCAGCTTTTGGGGCGCAACTAATGAAAAACTGTTTTTT. This codes for CASSFWGATNEKLFF. V usage is TRBV5-1 and J usage is TRBJ1-4; weak D call: TRBD1 (5 bases). Germline CDR1 SGHRS, CDR2 YFSETQ. This CDR3 is built from 15 residues. V lost 2 bases and J 0 bases, leaving 8 bases between the germline ends.

The chain recombines TRBV25-1 with TRBJ2-1; weak D call: TRBD2 (5 bases). Germline CDR1 is MGHDK and CDR2 is SYGVNS. V was shortened by 4 bases and J by 0 bases, with 13 bases between the two germline ends. This CDR3 comprises 16 residues. CDR3 coding DNA: TGTGCCAGCAGTGGGGGAGCGTATAGCTCCTACAATGAGCAGTTCTTC. This translates into CASSGGAYSSYNEQFF. Complete variable domain (other parts from reference TRBV25-1 and TRBJ2-1): EADIYQTPRYLVIGTGKKITLECSQTMGHDKMYWYQQDPGMELHLIHYSYGVNSTEKGDLSSESTVSRIRTEHFPLTLESARPSHTSQYLCASSGGAYSSYNEQFFGPGTRLTVL.

The chain joins TRBV5-1 to TRBJ2-3, with 10 bases lining up with TRBD1. CDR3 length: 14 amino acids. From germline, CDR1 is SGHRS and CDR2 YFSETQ. The J segment lost 4 bases and the V segment lost 4 bases, leaving 3 bases of the junction unmatched. The CDR3 reads CASSPGQGADTQYF. The CDR3 DNA follows: TGCGCCAGCAGCCCCGGACAGGGGGCAGATACGCAGTATTTT.

This clone was detected once. The chain uses TRBV5-5 and TRBJ2-4; maybe TRBD2 (6 bases). This CDR3 has 14 amino acids. V lost 4 bases, J lost 1 base, and 9 bases lay in between. The germline gives CDR1 SGHKS, CDR2 YYEKEE (reference sequence). CDR3 region: CASSPAGAKNIQYF. CDR3 nucleotides: TGTGCCAGCAGCCCGGCGGGGGCCAAAAACATTCAGTACTTC. Complete variable domain (other parts from reference TRBV5-5 and TRBJ2-4): DAGVTQSPTHLIKTRGQQVTLRCSPISGHKSVSWYQQVLGQGPQFIFQYYEKEERGRGNFPDRFSARQFPNYSSELNVNALLLGDSALYLCASSPAGAKNIQYFGAGTRLSVL.

The table lists this clone with a count of one. This sample includes further DNA sequences coding for the same CDR3. The chain has TRBV4-3 and TRBJ1-1; D ambiguous. This CDR3 is built from 14 residues. Germline loops: CDR1 LGHNA, CDR2 YSLEER. The V end was cut by 0 bases, the J end by 1 base, with 6 bases between. The CDR3 is CASSQETGNTEAFF. The CDR3 coding sequence is TGCGCCAGCAGCCAAGAAACGGGGAACACTGAAGCTTTCTTT.

This clone has just a few counts. V gene TRBV19 combines with J gene TRBJ2-2; D may be TRBD1 (6 bases). The V gene's germline CDR1 is LNHDA and CDR2 SQIVND (reference sequence). Deletions cut 3 bases from V and 7 bases from J, with 18 bases between. The CDR3 covers 16 residues. CDR3 loop: CASSMGARSGIGELFF. CDR3 bases: TGTGCCAGTAGTATGGGGGCCCGGTCAGGTATCGGGGAGCTGTTTTTT.

The V and J genes are TRBV19 and TRBJ2-1, with TRBD2 identical over 7 bases. Germline V CDR1 and CDR2: LNHDA, SQIVND (reference sequence). The CDR3 consists of 16 residues. J lost 7 bases, V lost 7 bases, and 16 bases had no gene match. CDR3 sequence reads: CASMASGGGPGNEQFF. The DNA of the CDR3 is TGTGCCAGTATGGCTAGCGGAGGAGGGCCAGGGAATGAGCAGTTCTTC.

CDR3 residues: CASSRANTRLETQYF. CDR3 DNA: TGTGCCAGCAGTCGGGCCAATACTAGGTTGGAGACCCAGTACTTC. The chain couples TRBV28 to TRBJ2-5, with D tentatively TRBD2 (5 bases). Germline V lookup: CDR1 MDHEN, CDR2 SYDVKM. V was pared by 5 bases and J by 5 bases, with 18 bases between. This CDR3 region has 15 residues.

DNA of the CDR3: TGTGCCAGCAGTACCCAGGGACAGGCGGGGGGCTACACCTTC. This encodes CASSTQGQAGGYTF. The chain couples TRBV2 to TRBJ1-2; 8 bases match TRBD1. The germline gives CDR1 SNHLY, CDR2 FYNNEI. The V and J ends lost 5 bases and 8 bases, in that order; junction bases with no gene match: 10. The CDR3 loop spans 14 amino acids.

This CDR3 is CASSQESRLAGGGETQYF. The CDR3 bases are TGCGCCAGCAGCCAAGAGTCGAGACTAGCGGGAGGGGGGGAGACCCAGTACTTC. The gene calls are TRBV4-1 and TRBJ2-5; 14 bases agree with TRBD2. Looked up from germline, CDR1 is MGHRA and CDR2 is YSYEKL. Trimming removed 0 bases from V and 5 bases from J; junction bases left unmatched: 8. This CDR3 is 18 amino acids long.

The chain links TRBV6-6 to TRBJ1-2; no clear D. In germline, CDR1 is MNHNY, CDR2 SVGAGI (reference sequence). This CDR3 is 14 amino acids long. Trimming shortened V by 4 bases and J by 4 bases, and 13 bases separated the two germline ends. DNA for the CDR3: TGTGCCAGCAGTTCCACCTTACAGAGCTATGGCTACACCTTC. It encodes CASSSTLQSYGYTF.

This rearrangement joins TRBV2 to TRBJ1-6; a weak D match, TRBD1 (5 bases). The CDR3 extends over 16 amino acids. Trimming took 10 bases from V and 2 from J, leaving 18 bases between them. Germline-derived CDR1 and CDR2 are SNHLY and FYNNEI. The CDR3: CATLGGSSTYNSPLHF. The CDR3 bases are TGTGCCACCCTCGGGGGATCTAGCACCTATAATTCACCCCTCCACTTT.

The V and J genes are TRBV9 and TRBJ2-7; 7 bases agree with TRBD2. V shed 4 bases, J shed 6 bases, and the junction held 13 bases outside the gene matches. Germline V gene data show CDR1 as SGDLS and CDR2 as YYNGEE. The CDR3 contains 15 residues. The CDR3 coding sequence is TGTGCCAGCAGCCCCCGGGGGGTGGAGGGTTCCGAGCAGTACTTC. It yields the protein CASSPRGVEGSEQYF.

This rearrangement joins TRBV15 to TRBJ2-2; 8 nucleotides line up with TRBD1. The CDR3 has 15 amino acids. The V gene's germline CDR1 is LNHNV and CDR2 YYDKDF (reference sequence). J gave up 5 bases and V 4 bases, and 6 bases lay outside the gene matches. CDR3 protein: CATSKDRVSTGELFF. In DNA form, the CDR3 reads TGTGCCACCAGCAAGGACAGGGTCTCAACCGGGGAGCTGTTTTTT.

This clone was detected only once. This chain joins TRBV28 and TRBJ2-1, with TRBD1 matching 7 bases. V lost 8 bases and J lost 6; bases outside the gene matches: 13. Germline V gene sequence: CDR1 MDHEN, CDR2 SYDVKM. This CDR3 contains 15 residues. This CDR3 is CASPKPGQPPNEQFF. In nucleotides, the CDR3 is TGTGCCAGCCCCAAACCGGGACAGCCACCCAATGAGCAGTTCTTC.